A selection of T cell receptor beta chains follows, all from one sample in a study of patients and donors after allogeneic stem cell transplantation. One entry per CDR3 protein, called by TCRdb with MiXCR from the RT-PCR reads. The sample consists of tens of thousands of distinct CDR3 sequences, about 48% of them appearing once. Sequencing used blood, either unsorted or a sorted T cell fraction (not recorded which). The source is a human donor who was either an allogeneic HSCT recipient or a stem cell or donor lymphocyte infusion donor (not recorded which). It is not recorded whose cells these are; they may come from a transplant donor. Both conserved end residues are part of each CDR3. A D gene is named only where the DNA matches it firmly. Not every row has a clone size; where given, it reads once, few, many or a size class.

clone_size d_call j_call v_call cdr3_nt cdr3_aa
few NA TRBJ1-3 TRBV3-1 TGTGCCAGCAGCCAAGATCAGAGGGAAGGAAACACCATATATTTT CASSQDQREGNTIYF
NA NA TRBJ1-1 TRBV11-2 TGTGCCAGCAGCCTAGGACAGTTGAACACTGAAGCTTTCTTT CASSLGQLNTEAFF
NA NA TRBJ1-5 TRBV20-1 TGCAGTGCTAGCGATAGCAATCAGCCCCAGCATTTT CSASDSNQPQHF
NA NA TRBJ2-4 TRBV9 TGTGCCAGCAGCGTCGCCCAGGGGAGCATTCAGTACTTC CASSVAQGSIQYF
NA NA TRBJ1-2 TRBV28 TGTGCCAGCACGCCGGCCGGCAGCTTTGTTTCTAACTATGGCTACACCTTC CASTPAGSFVSNYGYTF
NA NA TRBJ1-6 TRBV28 TGTGCCAGCAGTCATGGGACCATGCGGTGGACCCTCCACTTT CASSHGTMRWTLHF
NA NA TRBJ2-5 TRBV11-2 TGTGCCAGCAGCTCACTTCTTCGTAGCTTGAAAGAGACCCAGTACTTC CASSSLLRSLKETQYF
few NA TRBJ2-7 TRBV28 TGTGCCAGCACTAGACGGGACACCTACGAGCAGTACTTC CASTRRDTYEQYF
NA TRBD1 TRBJ1-1 TRBV28 TGTGCCAGCATTAGGGGGCCGTACACTGAAGCTTTCTTT CASIRGPYTEAFF
NA TRBD1 TRBJ1-2 TRBV20-1 TGCAGTGCTGACGGGAGAGGGACAGGGGCGATAGCTAACTATGGCTACACCTTC CSADGRGTGAIANYGYTF
NA NA TRBJ2-7 TRBV29-1 TGCAGCGTTCAACGGGAACAATACGAGCAGTACTTC CSVQREQYEQYF
NA NA TRBJ1-2 TRBV7-2 TGTGCCAGCAGCTTAGGGCCAGCCGATGGCTACACCTTC CASSLGPADGYTF
NA NA TRBJ2-2 TRBV7-2 TGTGCCAGCAGCTTAGGTTATTTTAGAGCAACCGGGGAGCTGTTTTTT CASSLGYFRATGELFF
NA NA TRBJ1-2 TRBV10-3 TGTGCCATCAGTGAGTCACTCTCTAACTATGGCTACACCTTC CAISESLSNYGYTF
few NA TRBJ1-1 TRBV12-3/TRBV12-4 TGTGCCAGCAGTTTAGTTCCGGGGAACACTGAAGCTTTCTTT CASSLVPGNTEAFF
few TRBD1 TRBJ1-1 TRBV20-1 TGCAGTGCTTTGGTGGACAGGGTATATACTGAAGCTTTCTTT CSALVDRVYTEAFF
few NA TRBJ1-5 TRBV12-3/TRBV12-4 TGTGCCAGCAGTTTATGGGTGACAGTCGGATATAGCAATCAGCCCCAGCATTTT CASSLWVTVGYSNQPQHF
NA TRBD1 TRBJ1-1 TRBV20-1 TGCAGTGCTAGAGGGGGGACAGTCACCACTGAAGCTTTCTTT CSARGGTVTTEAFF
few TRBD1 TRBJ1-3 TRBV10-3 TGTGCCATCAGTGAAGCCCCGGACAGGGGGACAGGAAACACCATATATTTT CAISEAPDRGTGNTIYF
NA TRBD1 TRBJ1-1 TRBV4-3 TGCGCCAGCAGCCAAGACAGGGGGCACGGGTTTGAAGCTTTCTTT CASSQDRGHGFEAFF
few TRBD1 TRBJ1-5 TRBV12-3/TRBV12-4 TGTGCCAGCTGCCAGGGGGCTCAGCCCCAGCATTTT CASCQGAQPQHF
NA NA TRBJ1-1 TRBV29-1 TGCAGCGTTGAGGGGCGGTTCACTGAAGCTTTCTTT CSVEGRFTEAFF
NA TRBD1 TRBJ1-2 TRBV12-3/TRBV12-4 TGTGCCAGCCACAGGGGCGCGTCCCTCATCTATGGCTACACCTTC CASHRGASLIYGYTF
NA NA TRBJ1-2 TRBV7-8 TGTGCCAGCAGCTTTGCAATGCGACAGGACCTCTATGGCTACACCTTC CASSFAMRQDLYGYTF
NA TRBD1 TRBJ1-2 TRBV12-3/TRBV12-4 TGTGCCAGCAGTTCCCGGGACAGGGGAGTGACTAACTATGGCTACACCTTC CASSSRDRGVTNYGYTF
few TRBD1 TRBJ1-6 TRBV12-3/TRBV12-4 TGTGCCAGCAGTCCCGGACAGGGAAAGAATTCACCCCTCCACTTT CASSPGQGKNSPLHF
NA NA TRBJ1-1 TRBV19 TGTGCCAGCAAGGACGGAAACACTGAAGCTTTCTTT CASKDGNTEAFF
NA NA TRBJ1-6 TRBV6-2/TRBV6-3 TGTGCCAGCACCCTAAACGACTGGTATAATTCACCCCTCCACTTT CASTLNDWYNSPLHF
NA NA TRBJ1-3 TRBV19 TGTGCCAGCCGCAATAGAGCCGAGTCTGGAAACACCATATATTTT CASRNRAESGNTIYF
NA NA TRBJ1-2 TRBV4-2 TGTGCCAGCAGCCGAGTCCCCGGGACAAGCAACTATGGCTACACCTTC CASSRVPGTSNYGYTF
few NA TRBJ1-1 TRBV27 TGTGCCAGCATTGCCGTGGTAGGGTCGTTGGGAACTGAAGCTTTCTTT CASIAVVGSLGTEAFF
few TRBD1 TRBJ1-1 TRBV7-2 TGTGCCAGCAGCCGGGACAGGCAAACAGAAGCTTTCTTT CASSRDRQTEAFF
NA NA TRBJ1-1 TRBV10-3 TGTGCCATCAGTGTAAGTGGGAACACTGAAGCTTTCTTT CAISVSGNTEAFF
few TRBD1 TRBJ1-1 TRBV12-3/TRBV12-4 TGTGCCAGCACCCAGACAGGGACGAACACTGAAGCTTTCTTT CASTQTGTNTEAFF
NA TRBD2 TRBJ2-2 TRBV15 TGTGCCACCAGCAGAACGATAGCGGGAGCCACCGGGGAGCTGTTTTTT CATSRTIAGATGELFF
NA NA TRBJ1-1 TRBV5-1 TGCGCCAGCAGCTTGGAACCGGTGAACACTGAAGCTATCTTT CASSLEPVNTEAIF
NA TRBD2 TRBJ2-1 TRBV5-6 TGTGCCAGCAGCTTGATCGGGAGGGAGCATAATGAGCAGTTCTTC CASSLIGREHNEQFF
few TRBD1 TRBJ1-1 TRBV18 TGTGCCAGCTCACCGGGACAGGGGGCGACAGGAACTGAAGCTTTCTTT CASSPGQGATGTEAFF
NA NA TRBJ1-1 TRBV6-2/TRBV6-3 TGTGCCAGCAGCGCCTGGGTCTTCCCGGGCACTGAAGCTTTCTTT CASSAWVFPGTEAFF
NA NA TRBJ2-1 TRBV14 TGTGCCAGCACCCCCCTTAAGAGGGTAGATGAGCAGTTCTTC CASTPLKRVDEQFF